The 4 T cell receptor delta chains reported below all come from one sample, sequenced in a study of gamma delta lymphoproliferative disorders and STAT genes. The receptor sequences were amplified from genomic DNA of peripheral blood mononuclear cells. TCRdb redid the clone calls on the multiplex PCR reads with CATT. The sample lists fewer than 3,500 delta-chain clones; 1% to 1.5% were seen once. Sequencing was done on a sample of blood. The receptors originated from a human donor in good health.

Within the sample, this clone is large. The same CDR3 is also encoded by other DNA sequences in this sample. The chain employs TRDV2 and TRDJ1, with TRDD3 matching over 10 bases. The CDR3 has 19 residues. Germline V lookup: CDR1 GEAIGNYY, CDR2 EKD. V dropped 3 bases and J dropped 0; count of bases not matched to a gene: 15. CDR3 nucleotide sequence: TGTGCCTGTGACCCCCTACTCGTACTGGGGGATGGATACACCGATAAACTCATCTTT. It codes for CACDPLLVLGDGYTDKLIF.

This clone is judged large (0.1 to 1%). Other nucleotide sequences in the sample specify the same CDR3. V is TRDV2 and J is TRDJ1; the D gene is possibly TRDD3 (6 bases). Germline V gene data show CDR1 as GEAIGNYY and CDR2 as EKD. V was cut by 0 bases and J by 0 bases, with 19 bases left in between. This CDR3 is built from 18 residues. CDR3 in amino acids: CACDTVVGRILHTDKLIF. Here the CDR3 DNA reads TGTGCCTGTGACACCGTAGTCGGTCGGATACTACACACCGATAAACTCATCTTT.

This clone has a handful of counts. This likely reflects a read error, since a far larger clone is one base away. This sample also contains other DNA sequences that code for the same CDR3. The chain carries TRDV2 and TRDJ1; 9 bases fit TRDD3. J gave up 2 bases and V 2 bases, and 5 bases lay outside the gene matches. The germline V gene encodes CDR1 GEAIGNYY and CDR2 EKD. The CDR3 is 15 residues long. Written as DNA, the CDR3 is TGTGCCTGTGACAGTCTGGGGGATTTTACCGATAAACTCATCTTT. It encodes CACDSLGDFTDKLIF.

The sample holds a few counts of this clone. The protein held in TCRdb is that of a much larger clone and does not match this DNA's translation at residue 9, likely because of a read error; the protein shown is translated from the DNA. The V gene is TRDV2, the J gene TRDJ1; no reliable D call. This CDR3 region has 18 residues. The V end was cut by 0 bases, the J end by 0 bases, with 19 bases between. Germline CDR1 is GEAIGNYY and CDR2 is EKD. CDR3 sequence (DNA): TGTGCCTGTGACACCTTAGTGGGCCCGAGCTCATACACCGATAAACTCATCTTT. Amino acids: CACDTLVGPSSYTDKLIF.